A single sample is the source of the 19 T cell receptor beta chains below, sequenced in a study of T-cell memory formation after mild COVID-19 (dated by TCRdb to 2020 to 2023). Library preparation employed 5' RACE. These reads were obtained on an Illumina NovaSeq 6000. TCRdb ran its own pipeline on the public reads, namely fastp trimming at Q25 and MiXCR clone calling, and kept in-frame beta chains. Identical CDR3 protein sequences are pooled into one entry, listed with their most common genes and DNA. Recorded for this sample are around 200,000 distinct CDR3 sequences; around 18% of them occurred a single time. The ten top clones hold about 4% of the sample. Sequenced input: PBMCs or a T cell subset sorted from them (not recorded which). The receptors come from a man between 18 and 35 years old who had mild COVID-19 (a few samples of this study predate the infection). The sample titles of this study are shuffled in the database, so cell type and time point are left out; the donor was told from shared clones.

This clonotype was picked up a small number of times. The rearrangement joins TRBV9 to TRBJ2-3; D is undetermined. This CDR3 is 16 amino acids long. The V gene's germline CDR1 is SGDLS and CDR2 YYNGEE. The V end was cut by 0 bases, the J end by 1 base, with 12 bases between. CDR3 in amino acids: CASSVGASDGTDTQYF. In nucleotides, the CDR3 is TGTGCCAGCAGCGTAGGGGCCAGCGACGGCACAGATACGCAGTATTTT.

This clonotype came up many times. The chain couples TRBV11-2 to TRBJ1-1; 10 positions agree with TRBD1. Germline CDR1 and CDR2: SGHAT and FQNNGV. There are 13 residues in the CDR3. The V gene end was trimmed by 3 bases and the J gene end by 5 bases; junction bases not matched to a gene: 0. The CDR3 bases are TGTGCCAGCAGCTTGGGACAGGGGACTGAAGCTTTCTTT. This encodes CASSLGQGTEAFF.

This clonotype was observed once. V gene TRBV6-5 combines with J gene TRBJ2-7, with 11 bases aligning to TRBD2. Germline CDR1 MNHEY, CDR2 SVGAGI. The V and J ends lost 5 bases and 3 bases, in that order; junction bases with no gene match: 3. This CDR3 has 14 residues. The CDR3, as DNA: TGTGCCAGCAGTGGAACTAGCGGGGGCTACGAGCAGTACTTC. Protein sequence: CASSGTSGGYEQYF.

This clonotype was counted between two and nine times. The chain has TRBV3-1 and TRBJ2-2, with D unclear. The CDR3 length is 13 residues. V was cut by 1 base and J by 6 bases, with 6 bases left in between. Germline assignment: CDR1 LGHDT and CDR2 YNNKEL (reference sequence). The CDR3 region is CASSQGWPGELFF. The CDR3 nucleotides read TGTGCCAGCAGCCAAGGTTGGCCCGGGGAGCTGTTTTTT.

In DNA form, the CDR3 reads TGTGCCAGCTCACCACCGATGGGAACGGGTAATTCACCCCTCCACTTT. Protein: CASSPPMGTGNSPLHF. The chain carries TRBV18 and TRBJ1-6; D uncertain. This CDR3 contains 16 residues. Germline V gene data show CDR1 as KGHSH and CDR2 as LQKENI. The V end lost 0 bases, the J end lost 6 bases, and 12 bases lay between the germline ends. The variable domain in full, with the rest retrieved from reference TRBV18 and TRBJ1-6, is NAGVMQNPRHLVRRRGQEARLRCSPMKGHSHVYWYRQLPEEGLKFMVYLQKENIIDESGMPKERFSAEFPKEGPSILRIQQVVRGDSAAYFCASSPPMGTGNSPLHFGNGTRLTVT.

The chain combines TRBV10-3 with TRBJ1-1, with 7 nucleotides matching TRBD1. After removal of 7 bases from V and 2 bases from J, the junction contained 4 bases not matched to a gene. The CDR3 is 13 residues long. Germline loops: CDR1 ENHRY, CDR2 SYGVKD. CDR3 amino acids: CAITGQINTEAFF. In DNA, the CDR3 is TGTGCCATCACGGGACAGATCAACACTGAAGCTTTCTTT.

This clonotype has ten or more counts. This chain uses TRBV5-6 with TRBJ1-1; D uncertain. CDR1 is SGHDT, CDR2 YYEEEE, per germline. The V end was cut by 4 bases, the J end by 2 bases, with 15 bases between. The CDR3 loop spans 15 amino acids. CDR3 in DNA: TGTGCCAGCAGCCTATGGAGCGGATTTAACACTGAAGCTTTCTTT. This gives the protein CASSLWSGFNTEAFF.

This clonotype was recorded many times. The chain recombines TRBV7-6 with TRBJ1-4, with 8 bases identical to TRBD1. The V and J ends lost 5 bases and 8 bases, in that order; junction bases with no gene match: 13. Germline values: CDR1 SGHVS, CDR2 FNYEAQ. The length of the CDR3 is 16 residues. CDR3 loop: CASSPSQGASQEKLFF. In DNA form, the CDR3 reads TGTGCCAGCAGCCCGTCGCAGGGGGCTTCGCAGGAAAAACTGTTTTTT.

This clonotype has a single count. The CDR3 sequence is CASSSTGFGGYTF. In DNA form, the CDR3 reads TGTGCCAGCAGTTCTACAGGGTTCGGTGGCTACACCTTC. V and J are TRBV27 and TRBJ1-2; weak D call: TRBD1 (6 bases). The CDR3 totals 13 residues. Germline V lookup: CDR1 MNHEY, CDR2 SMNVEV (reference sequence). Trimming shortened V by 4 bases and J by 7 bases, and 13 bases separated the two germline ends.

The V call is TRBV27, the J call TRBJ2-5; D uncertain. Germline loops: CDR1 MNHEY, CDR2 SMNVEV (reference sequence). This CDR3 has 13 amino acids. Trimming took 6 bases from V and 0 from J, leaving 8 bases between them. This chain's CDR3 is CASRDGDQETQYF. The CDR3 DNA follows: TGTGCCAGCAGAGACGGAGACCAAGAGACCCAGTACTTC.

This clonotype has only a few counts. V and J are TRBV20-1 and TRBJ1-5; D possibly corresponds to TRBD1 (6 bases). Germline V CDR1 and CDR2: DFQATT, SNEGSKA (reference sequence). Trimming removed 5 bases at V and 6 bases at J, with 14 bases between. The CDR3 extends over 13 amino acids. The CDR3 reads CSAHTGSGQPQHF. For the CDR3, the DNA is TGCAGTGCTCATACAGGGTCGGGTCAGCCCCAGCATTTT.

This clonotype was detected a few times. CDR3 residues: CSGRWDRGTYGYTF. The CDR3 DNA reads as TGCAGCGGACGATGGGACAGGGGAACCTATGGCTACACCTTC. This chain connects TRBV29-1 to TRBJ1-2, with TRBD1 matching over 10 bases. The CDR3 covers 14 residues. Trimming took 7 bases from V and 4 from J; bases not matched to a gene: 9. Per the germline V gene, CDR1 is SQVTM and CDR2 is ANQGSEA. Based on the CDR3 plus reference TRBV29-1 and TRBJ1-2, the full variable domain is SAVISQKPSRDICQRGTSLTIQCQVDSQVTMMFWYRQQPGQSLTLIATANQGSEATYESGFVIDKFPISRPNLTFSTLTVSNMSPEDSSIYLCSGRWDRGTYGYTFGSGTRLTVV.

In this sample, this clonotype turned up a few times. This chain uses TRBV18 with TRBJ2-2; D is unresolved. V was clipped by 1 base and J by 2 bases, with 11 bases between them. The CDR3 has 16 amino acids. The germline CDR1 and CDR2 sequences are KGHSH and LQKENI. The CDR3 sequence: CASSPQNSFNTGELFF. CDR3 DNA: TGTGCCAGCTCACCACAAAACAGCTTTAACACCGGGGAGCTGTTTTTT.

The table lists this clonotype with a few counts. This chain connects TRBV5-1 to TRBJ2-7; TRBD2 aligns across 8 bases. Germline CDR1 SGHRS, CDR2 YFSETQ. This CDR3 is 14 amino acids long. V shed 3 bases, J shed 2 bases, and the junction held 4 bases outside the gene matches. CDR3 sequence reads: CASSYAGGTYEQYF. For the CDR3, the DNA is TGCGCCAGCAGCTATGCGGGGGGCACCTACGAGCAGTACTTC.

There are a few counts of this clonotype. This chain connects TRBV6-6 to TRBJ1-5; D call uncertain. The CDR3 is made up of 15 amino acids. Germline V gives CDR1 MNHNY, CDR2 SVGAGI (reference sequence). V lost 6 bases, J lost 5 bases, and 17 bases lay in between. CDR3 DNA: TGTGCCAGCAGCCCCGGGCCTAGACGCTATCAGCCCCAGCATTTT. It specifies CASSPGPRRYQPQHF.

The chain carries TRBV7-9 and TRBJ1-2; D not certain. The ends were cut back, 3 bases at V and 6 bases at J, with 23 bases in the middle. Germline V CDR1 and CDR2: SEHNR, FQNEAQ (reference sequence). This CDR3 has 17 residues. The CDR3 spells CASSLSISSWASNGYTF. The CDR3, as DNA: TGTGCCAGCAGCTTGTCTATCTCGTCATGGGCCTCGAATGGCTACACCTTC.

This chain joins TRBV20-1 and TRBJ2-7; tentatively, D is TRBD1 (5 bases). Germline CDR1 reads DFQATT; CDR2 reads SNEGSKA (reference sequence). This CDR3 region has 12 residues. The V end lost 3 bases, the J end lost 2 bases, and 8 bases lay between the germline ends. CDR3: CSASPDTYEQYF. CDR3 nucleotide sequence: TGCAGTGCTAGCCCGGACACCTACGAGCAGTACTTC.

V usage is TRBV7-8 and J usage is TRBJ2-5; 9 bases match TRBD2. Germline V gives CDR1 SGHVS, CDR2 FQNEAQ. The CDR3 contains 16 residues. J lost 10 bases, V lost 3 bases, and 15 bases had no gene match. CDR3 sequence: CASSFSGGGPWGRQYF. The CDR3, as DNA: TGTGCCAGCAGCTTTAGCGGGGGCGGCCCTTGGGGACGCCAGTACTTC.

The chain uses TRBV27 and TRBJ2-2; D call uncertain. The V gene lost 7 bases and the J gene lost 9 bases, with 12 bases spanning the gap. Germline V gene sequence: CDR1 MNHEY, CDR2 SMNVEV (reference sequence). The CDR3 length is 12 residues. CDR3 sequence: CASTDQGRELFF. In DNA, the CDR3 is TGTGCCAGCACTGACCAAGGTCGGGAGCTGTTTTTT.